This TCR beta chain was sequenced during a study of PD-1 blockade in mismatch repair-deficient tumors (dated by TCRdb to 2016 to 2017). Describing the broader study: Between late 2013 and late 2016, the trial enrolled approximately 90 consecutive patients with approximately 13 types of mismatch repair-deficient cancer, all of whom had received prior treatment and were progressing. Tumor-associated T cell clones were tracked in the peripheral blood of patients responding to PD-1 blockade by deep sequencing of TCR CDR3 regions.

A remark on this clone: The clone's antigen remains unknown. No much larger clonotype is one base removed from it; base qualities were not supplied.

Libraries were built with the immunoSEQ multiplex PCR assay. The authors' pipeline ran thus. A clone was classified as neoantigen-specific if the clone expanded significantly in response to the relevant peptide and did not expand significantly in response to any other peptide tested. TCRdb mirrors the immuneACCESS table, restricted to in-frame sequences. Some clones are absent from its copies; in checked studies, under half trace to an unresolved V gene, and the reason for the others is unknown. From that table come the V and J calls and clone size; the DNA was used to work out D and trimming. This sample is represented by about 8,700 clones; 88% of them were singletons. Together, the top ten hold around 12% of the sample. The time point label, read with the paper, signifies: roughly 10-day in vitro stimulation with candidate neoantigen peptide 7. For each enrolled patient, mismatch repair deficiency was established using either polymerase chain reaction or immunohistochemistry. TCR sequencing was carried out for three patients who responded to pembrolizumab therapy. Several ELISpot-reactive candidate neoantigen peptides were each used in an approximately nine-day in vitro stimulation before TCR sequencing. A control culture without peptide was run identically and served as baseline for clone fold-change calculations. Pembrolizumab PD-1 blockade was prospectively tested in advanced mismatch repair-deficient cancers, regardless of tissue of origin, in the phase II trial.

Broader findings and caveats from the paper: Clonal expansion was elicited by three of the seven peptides, yielding more than 140 unique blood TCRs of which seven were also found in tumor, and every positive peptide was derived from frameshift mutations. Rapid expansion after pembrolizumab followed by contraction, generally before radiologic responses, was shown by tumor-resident clones, which were often undetectable in blood before treatment.

This specimen was cells cultured in vitro, taken from a patient treated with pembrolizumab. The sequence derives from an adult with mismatch repair-deficient cancer.

The DNA sequence is given as TGTGCCACCGGGGGAGGGTTTGAGCAGTACTTC. The encoded protein is CATGGGFEQYF. The sequence is built from TRBV27 and TRBJ2-7; TRBD2 lines up with 7 middle nucleotides. CDR1 and CDR2 were assigned from the germline V gene (reference sequence) as MNHEY and SMNVEV. Germline trimming: 10 bases from V, 7 bases from J; junction bases outside gene matches: 7. Counted from cysteine to phenylalanine, this CDR3 has 11 amino acids. CDR3 DNA is the only sequence kept; it has 33 bases, read in frame from the first base.